The 17 T cell receptor beta chains listed next were all sequenced from one sample in a study of cytomegalovirus exposure and HLA in healthy donors. PCR employed 60 Vbeta and 13 Jbeta primers. Measured with immunoSEQ multiplex PCR; TCRdb has only the in-frame clones, and not every one. In the table there are 110,000 or so clones, 70% to 85% of which are singletons. The sequenced sample was PBMCs. The source of these receptors is a woman aged 18-30 years in good health and CMV-seronegative.

The gene calls are TRBV28 and TRBJ2-1; a weak D match, TRBD1 (5 bases). CDR3 length equals 18 residues. V was shortened by 5 bases and J by 0 bases, with 20 bases between the two germline ends. From germline, CDR1 is MDHEN and CDR2 SYDVKM. The CDR3 DNA sequence: TGTGCCAGCAGTGAGACCCCTTACCGACAGAGCTCCTACAATGAGCAGTTCTTC. It translates to CASSETPYRQSSYNEQFF.

The gene calls are TRBV13 and TRBJ1-6; D unresolved. With 5 bases removed from V and 10 bases from J, the gap between germline ends came to 12 bases. The CDR3 consists of 13 residues. Germline V gives CDR1 PRHDT, CDR2 FYEKMQ (reference sequence). The CDR3 DNA follows: TGTGCCAGCAGCCAACTTACACAGTCACCCCTCCACTTT. Translated: CASSQLTQSPLHF.

V is TRBV5-1 and J is TRBJ2-3; possibly TRBD1 for D (6 bases). Trimming took 1 base from V and 3 from J, leaving 24 bases between them. The CDR3 runs to 19 residues. Germline CDR1 SGHRS, CDR2 YFSETQ. CDR3 in DNA: TGCGCCAGCAGCTTGAATGCCCGGGACACCTACTTCGGGACAGATACGCAGTATTTT. It is translated as CASSLNARDTYFGTDTQYF.

This clone was seen a single time. J is TRBJ1-1 and V is TRBV28; 7 bases line up with TRBD1. After removal of 3 bases from V and 8 bases from J, the junction contained 3 bases not matched to a gene. CDR3 length: 12 amino acids. Germline V gene lookup returns CDR1 MDHEN and CDR2 SYDVKM. CDR3 bases: TGTGCCAGCAGTTTTCGGGGACAGGAAGCTTTCTTT. The encoded protein is CASSFRGQEAFF.

This clone has a handful of counts. This sequence joins TRBV6-1 and TRBJ2-3; D not resolved. Germline assignment: CDR1 MNHNS and CDR2 SASEGT. Trimming took off 3 bases at V and 6 bases at J, with 10 bases between the two ends. The CDR3 has 13 residues. CDR3 loop: CASSDELRDTQYF. For the CDR3, the DNA is TGTGCCAGCAGTGATGAACTGAGGGATACGCAGTATTTT.

This chain uses TRBV23-1 with TRBJ1-1; D is possibly TRBD1 (5 bases). TRBV23-1 is reported as an ORF; its role is uncertain. The CDR3 totals 12 residues. V lost 2 bases, J lost 5 bases, and 6 bases lay in between. CDR3 region: CASSQNRTEAFF. The CDR3 DNA reads TGCGCCAGCAGTCAAAACAGGACTGAAGCTTTCTTT.

The sample holds a few counts of this clone. The rearrangement uses TRBV5-6 and TRBJ1-4, with 8 bases fitting TRBD1. The CDR3 consists of 16 residues. Per the germline V gene, CDR1 is SGHDT and CDR2 is YYEEEE. Trimming took 0 bases from V and 13 from J; bases not matched to a gene: 14. The CDR3: CASSLVGQGLPLGLFF. The CDR3, as DNA: TGTGCCAGCAGCTTGGTTGGACAGGGCCTCCCCCTCGGACTGTTTTTT. Variable domain in full (rest from reference TRBV5-6 and TRBJ1-4): DAGVTQSPTHLIKTRGQQVTLRCSPKSGHDTVSWYQQALGQGPQFIFQYYEEEERQRGNFPDRFSGHQFPNYSSELNVNALLLGDSALYLCASSLVGQGLPLGLFFGSGTQLSVL.

The rearrangement joins TRBV5-6 to TRBJ1-5; D may be TRBD1 (5 bases). V lost 2 bases, J lost 0 bases, and 12 bases lay in between. In germline, CDR1 is SGHDT, CDR2 YYEEEE. The CDR3 is 16 amino acids. CDR3 region: CASSLRQSDSNQPQHF. In DNA form, the CDR3 reads TGTGCCAGCAGCTTACGACAGTCGGATAGCAATCAGCCCCAGCATTTT.

This chain connects TRBV6-6 to TRBJ1-2; TRBD1 is a possible D gene (6 bases). V lost 0 bases and J lost 7, with 9 bases in between. Germline values: CDR1 MNHNY, CDR2 SVGAGI (reference sequence). The CDR3 consists of 13 residues. The CDR3 bases are TGTGCCAGCAGTTACTCTCTACAGGGTGGCTACACCTTC. Protein: CASSYSLQGGYTF.

DNA of the CDR3: TGTGCCACGCTCGCGGGGGGCCTTAAAAATGAGCAGTTCTTC. Protein product: CATLAGGLKNEQFF. The chain uses TRBV27 and TRBJ2-1; 8 bases agree with TRBD2. Germline CDR1 is MNHEY and CDR2 is SMNVEV (reference sequence). The CDR3 contains 14 residues. Trimming removed 10 bases from V and 7 bases from J; junction bases left unmatched: 12.

The chain couples TRBV5-4 to TRBJ2-5; 8 bases line up with TRBD2. V was clipped by 4 bases and J by 4 bases; unmatched bases: 9. There are 15 residues in the CDR3. Germline CDR1 SGHNT, CDR2 YYREEE (reference sequence). CDR3 nucleotides: TGTGCCAGCAGCCCGAAACTAGCGGTCCTAGAGACCCAGTACTTC. Its protein is CASSPKLAVLETQYF. Filled out from reference TRBV5-4 and TRBJ2-5, the complete variable domain reads ETGVTQSPTHLIKTRGQQVTLRCSSQSGHNTVSWYQQALGQGPQFIFQYYREEENGRGNFPPRFSGLQFPNYSSELNVNALELDDSALYLCASSPKLAVLETQYFGPGTRLLVL.

The V gene is TRBV11-3, the J gene TRBJ2-1, with D perhaps matching TRBD1 (6 bases). The V and J ends lost 0 bases and 7 bases respectively, with 10 bases between them. The CDR3 has 14 residues. The germline V gene encodes CDR1 SGHNT and CDR2 YENEEA. The CDR3 is CASSLDRGDNEQFF. CDR3 in DNA: TGTGCCAGCAGCTTAGACAGGGGTGATAATGAGCAGTTCTTC.

V gene TRBV9 combines with J gene TRBJ2-7, with TRBD2 identical over 12 bases. This CDR3 comprises 14 residues. V was pared by 3 bases and J by 4 bases, with 2 bases of the junction left unmatched. CDR1 and CDR2 (germline): SGDLS, YYNGEE. This CDR3 reads CASSALAGGYEQYF. In DNA, the CDR3 is TGTGCCAGCAGCGCACTAGCGGGAGGTTACGAGCAGTACTTC.

This clone was recorded once. The V gene is TRBV27, the J gene TRBJ2-7; tentative D call: TRBD2 (7 bases). This CDR3 spans 16 amino acids. CDR1 MNHEY and CDR2 SMNVEV come from the germline V gene (reference sequence). Trimming removed 0 bases from V and 0 bases from J, with 12 bases in between. CDR3 amino acids: CASSLSGGGLSYEQYV. CDR3 nucleotide sequence: TGTGCCAGCAGTTTATCGGGCGGGGGCCTCTCCTACGAGCAGTACGTC.

The chain carries TRBV19 and TRBJ2-1; no definite D call. V dropped 6 bases and J dropped 9 bases, with 15 bases sitting between them. The CDR3 is 13 residues long. Germline V gene data show CDR1 as LNHDA and CDR2 as SQIVND (reference sequence). In DNA, the CDR3 is TGTGCCAGTAGGTTAACCATTTCGGGTGAGCAGTTCTTC. This encodes CASRLTISGEQFF.

The chain couples TRBV19 to TRBJ1-2; D perhaps matches TRBD1 (5 bases). V was clipped by 5 bases and J by 3 bases, with 16 bases between them. Germline CDR1 LNHDA, CDR2 SQIVND (reference sequence). The CDR3 is 15 amino acids. CDR3 sequence: CASSAGKNFDYGYTF. CDR3 nucleotides: TGTGCCAGTAGTGCAGGGAAAAACTTTGACTATGGCTACACCTTC.

CDR3 nucleotides: TGTGCCAGCAGCCTTAGCGGGGGGGGAGATACGCAGTATTTT. Amino acid sequence: CASSLSGGGDTQYF. The rearrangement links TRBV9 to TRBJ2-3; TRBD2 aligns across 11 bases. CDR1 and CDR2 from the germline V gene are SGDLS and YYNGEE. The CDR3 runs to 14 residues. V lost 4 bases, J lost 5 bases, and 3 bases stayed unmatched.